The clone carrying this T cell receptor (beta chain) was detected ten times or more. Its antigen is still unknown. One entry per CDR3 protein, called by TCRdb with MiXCR from the RACE reads. The profile covers approximately 340,000 distinct CDR3 sequences, with around 7% appearing a single time and roughly 8% taken by the ten largest. The data stem from a study of human T cells and chemical hapten exposure. Time point specified: patch test 1, 2 weeks after DPC sensitization. Treatment meaning: therapeutic diphenylcyclopropenone sensitization with weekly scalp DPC. Study findings and constraints: There was a positive correlation between PT1 expanded TCR counts and patch test score.

The starting material was whole blood, obtained in connection with sensitization to the hapten diphenylcyclopropenone (DPC). The receptor was isolated from a woman between 18 and 29 years old with alopecia areata. Some clones in this sample may be carry-over from other donors' samples.

CDR3 bases: TGTGCCAGCAGCCAAGATTTACCGGGGACCGCTGGCTACACCTTC. This sequence encodes CASSQDLPGTAGYTF. This chain connects TRBV4-2 to TRBJ1-2; weak D call: TRBD1 (5 bases). Trimming took 0 bases from V and 7 from J, leaving 15 bases between them. This CDR3 spans 15 amino acids. Germline V CDR1 and CDR2: LGHNA, YNFKEQ.